Listed here are 8 T cell receptor beta chains from one sample, sequenced in a study of OX40 agonist ivuxolimab in advanced cancers. Generated by immunoSEQ multiplex PCR, the TCRdb table keeps only in-frame clones and is missing some. The sample lists 74,000 or so clones; about 93% were seen once. Sequences were derived from CD4+ or CD8+ T cells sorted from blood, sampled in a trial of the OX40 agonist ivuxolimab. All receptors derive from an adult with an advanced solid tumor such as melanoma, head and neck, liver or kidney cancer.

This clone was counted a few times. V is TRBV7-6 and J is TRBJ1-3, with 7 positions matching TRBD1. Germline lookup yields CDR1 SGHVS and CDR2 FNYEAQ. Germline trimming cut 0 bases from V and 3 bases from J; bases unmatched to any gene: 2. CDR3 size: 15 residues. The CDR3 nucleotides read TGTGCCAGCAGCTTAGCACAGGGGTATGGAAACACCATATATTTT. Translating it yields CASSLAQGYGNTIYF.

V usage is TRBV11-2 and J usage is TRBJ1-1; D gene unclear. This CDR3 comprises 15 residues. The germline V and J ends were trimmed by 0 bases and 1 base, with 9 bases remaining between them. Germline V CDR1 and CDR2: SGHAT, FQNNGV. CDR3 sequence (DNA): TGTGCCAGCAGCTTAGATCGTGGGTGGAACACTGAAGCTTTCTTT. Translating gives CASSLDRGWNTEAFF.

The chain couples TRBV9 to TRBJ2-3; D possibly corresponds to TRBD1 (6 bases). The CDR3 length is 15 residues. The germline CDR1 and CDR2 sequences are SGDLS and YYNGEE. V was shortened by 3 bases and J by 2 bases, with 13 bases between the two germline ends. The CDR3 DNA is TGTGCCAGCAGCGACTCGGGACAACTCACAGATACGCAGTATTTT. It is translated as CASSDSGQLTDTQYF.

For the CDR3, the DNA is TGTGCCAGCAGCTTAGTTCGGGAGTACAATGAGCAGTTCTTC. This encodes CASSLVREYNEQFF. The chain has TRBV11-2 and TRBJ2-1, with a tentative D call TRBD2 (6 bases). Trimming pared 1 base from V and 4 bases from J, leaving 8 bases between. CDR1 SGHAT and CDR2 FQNNGV come from the germline V gene. The CDR3 totals 14 residues. Based on the CDR3 plus reference TRBV11-2 and TRBJ2-1, the full variable domain is EAGVAQSPRYKIIEKRQSVAFWCNPISGHATLYWYQQILGQGPKLLIQFQNNGVVDDSQLPKDRFSAERLKGVDSTLKIQPAKLEDSAVYLCASSLVREYNEQFFGPGTRLTVL.

The chain couples TRBV4-3 to TRBJ1-1; D is unclear. The CDR3 has 12 amino acids. Trimming left V 1 base short and J 3 bases short, with 3 bases between. Germline CDR1 and CDR2: LGHNA and YSLEER. The CDR3 sequence: CASSQGDTEAFF. The CDR3 nucleotides read TGCGCCAGCAGCCAAGGGGACACTGAAGCTTTCTTT.

This chain links TRBV15 with TRBJ1-5, with TRBD1 as a possible D gene (6 bases). Germline V gives CDR1 LNHNV, CDR2 YYDKDF (reference sequence). Trimming cost V 3 bases and J 3 bases, with 12 bases left between them. This CDR3 contains 15 residues. For the CDR3, the DNA is TGTGCCACCAGCAGCACAACAGGGTCCAATCAGCCCCAGCATTTT. Protein sequence: CATSSTTGSNQPQHF.

The rearrangement uses TRBV27 and TRBJ1-2, with TRBD1 as a possible D gene (6 bases). The length of the CDR3 is 13 residues. The V gene lost 2 bases and the J gene lost 7 bases, with 11 bases spanning the gap. The germline CDR1 and CDR2 sequences are MNHEY and SMNVEV (reference sequence). CDR3 in amino acids: CASSLPGGSGYTF. The CDR3 DNA is TGTGCCAGCAGTTTACCCGGGGGCAGTGGCTACACCTTC.

The chain has TRBV7-9 and TRBJ1-1; TRBD1 matches 8 bases. Per the germline V gene, CDR1 is SEHNR and CDR2 is FQNEAQ (reference sequence). This CDR3 has 14 amino acids. V lost 5 bases to trimming and J lost 2 bases; unmatched junction nucleotides: 4. For the CDR3, the DNA is TGTGCCAGCAGCCAAACAGGGGGAAACACTGAAGCTTTCTTT. Translating it yields CASSQTGGNTEAFF.